The source of this T cell receptor beta chain is a study of blood T cell repertoires in COVID-19. Study context: From T cells, B-cell-depleted T cells, or PBMCs came the material, which was cDNA or gDNA.

Seattle's enrolled individuals joined amid active infection and were then monitored longitudinally. Authors' analysis steps: The assay estimated nucleated cells by amplifying reference gene primers. Sequencing used immunoSEQ multiplex PCR; TCRdb keeps in-frame clones, though not all of them. V, J and clone size derive from that table, while D and trimming were established from the DNA sequence. The table lists around 120,000 clones, around 90% of them singletons, with approximately 3.9% in the top ten. Trimming removed 7 bases from V and 5 bases from J, with 11 bases in between. The CDR3 sequence is 13 residues long. The germline V gene encodes CDR1 LNHDA and CDR2 SQIVND (reference sequence).

Sequencing was carried out using peripheral blood. The rearrangement uses TRBV19 and TRBJ2-2, with D maybe TRBD2 (5 bases). The sequence came from a woman aged 60 to 75 with COVID-19, enrolled during active disease. The CDR3 DNA reads as TGTGCCAGTAAGTCACGAGGGACCGGGGAGCTGTTTTTT. This sequence encodes CASKSRGTGELFF.